The entry below gives a single T cell receptor beta chain sequence along with its context. Antigen: not known. Compared with germline, one end of the junction differs, possibly owing to a read error. The data stem from a study of cytomegalovirus exposure and HLA in healthy donors. Study-wide background: Roughly 179 million T cells yielded 120 million or so unique TCR beta sequences, as an earlier analysis found.

Germline CDR1 and CDR2: SEHNR and FQNEAQ (reference sequence). The CDR3 is 15 amino acids. The PCR was carried out with 60 Vbeta primers and 13 Jbeta primers. Generated by immunoSEQ multiplex PCR, the TCRdb table keeps only in-frame clones and is missing some. The repertoire holds some 97,000 clones, with 79% as singletons. Notes on the study in general: In an earlier analysis, most TCR beta V segments were productive about 90% or about 30% of the time. Sequencing likely generated an artifact that appeared as a cluster of highly shared sequence variants.

Specimen: PBMCs. The sequence was collected from a female donor in good health and CMV-seropositive. V and J are TRBV7-9 and TRBJ1-1; D remains unclear. This chain's CDR3 is CSSSLAPPPRAEAFF. For the CDR3, the DNA is TGTTCCAGCAGCTTAGCCCCACCACCCCGCGCTGAAGCTTTCTTT.